Below, one TCR beta chain is given with its context. Antigen specificity is unknown. This sample is part of a study of cytomegalovirus exposure and HLA in healthy donors. Notes on the study in general: Most TCR sequences proved rare, with some public TCRs found in many donors.

Primers for the PCR totalled 60 Vbeta and 13 Jbeta. Only in-frame clones appear in the TCRdb table, and some are missing; sequencing was by immunoSEQ multiplex PCR. Of about 190,000 clones detected, roughly 80% appear once; the ten largest clones hold roughly 3.2%. The CDR3 is 15 residues long. Per the germline V gene, CDR1 is SGHDT and CDR2 is YYEEEE. V lost 0 bases to trimming and J lost 1 base, with 7 bases between them. This TCR was recovered from a man aged 35 to 55 in good health and CMV-seropositive. V and J are TRBV5-6 and TRBJ2-2; the D gene is possibly TRBD1 (5 bases). The specimen was PBMCs. The CDR3 sequence: CASSLGQLNTGELFF. The CDR3 DNA reads TGTGCCAGCAGCTTGGGACAGTTGAACACCGGGGAGCTGTTTTTT.